These 23 T cell receptor beta chains originate from one sample sequenced in a study of response to subunit inactivated influenza vaccine. Via MiXCR, TCRdb re-called the RT-PCR reads, giving one row per CDR3 protein. The repertoire holds 500,000 to 600,000 distinct CDR3 sequences, with approximately 15% as singletons. Source: CD4+ T cells sorted from PBMCs, taken less than 30 months after vaccination. Every receptor here comes from a man aged 50-75 years who received an inactivated influenza vaccine.

The chain links TRBV10-3 to TRBJ2-4; D call uncertain. Germline-derived CDR1 and CDR2 are ENHRY and SYGVKD. This CDR3 is 12 amino acids long. Trimming pared 0 bases from V and 10 bases from J, leaving 7 bases between. The CDR3 reads CAISESSDIQYF. In nucleotides, the CDR3 is TGTGCCATCAGTGAGTCGTCGGATATTCAGTACTTC.

The chain links TRBV7-9 to TRBJ1-2; possible D gene TRBD1, 6 bases. The V end was cut by 0 bases, the J end by 8 bases, with 10 bases between. This CDR3 region has 13 residues. The V gene's germline CDR1 is SEHNR and CDR2 FQNEAQ (reference sequence). Here the CDR3 reads CASSLAGGEGYTF. The CDR3 DNA follows: TGTGCCAGCAGCTTAGCAGGGGGTGAGGGCTACACCTTC.

A few counts support this clonotype. J is TRBJ2-1 and V is TRBV6-5; D is unresolved. Germline CDR1 MNHEY, CDR2 SVGAGI. Trimming removed 10 bases at V and 6 bases at J, with 10 bases between. This CDR3 is 11 amino acids long. CDR3 in amino acids: CATMGSNEQFF. CDR3 in DNA: TGTGCCACCATGGGCAGCAATGAGCAGTTCTTC.

This clonotype occurred a few times. This chain connects TRBV7-2 to TRBJ2-5; 10 bases map to TRBD2. This CDR3 is built from 14 residues. V lost 0 bases, J lost 8 bases, and 3 bases stayed unmatched. Germline values: CDR1 SGHTA, CDR2 FQGNSA. The CDR3 region has the DNA TGTGCCAGCAGCTTAGCCCTAGCGGGGGAAACCCAGTACTTC. This sequence encodes CASSLALAGETQYF.

The genes are TRBV20-1 and TRBJ2-7; D perhaps matches TRBD1 (5 bases). Germline V lookup: CDR1 DFQATT, CDR2 SNEGSKA (reference sequence). Trimming removed 7 bases from V and 6 bases from J, with 25 bases in between. The CDR3 consists of 15 residues. The CDR3 here is CSDPFDSLFSCEQYF. The CDR3 region has the DNA TGCAGTGACCCATTCGACAGCCTATTCTCTTGCGAGCAGTACTTC.

The chain uses TRBV7-2 and TRBJ1-2; D uncertain. The CDR3 runs to 15 residues. V dropped 6 bases and J dropped 0 bases, with 14 bases sitting between them. Germline loops: CDR1 SGHTA, CDR2 FQGNSA. This CDR3 is CASRFRRLTNYGYTF. CDR3 sequence (DNA): TGTGCCAGCAGGTTCCGTCGACTGACTAACTATGGCTACACCTTC.

This clonotype was seen a handful of times. The CDR3 DNA sequence: TGCGCCAGCAACGACCAATCTAGCGTCGGGGAGCAGTACTTC. It translates to CASNDQSSVGEQYF. V gene TRBV5-1 combines with J gene TRBJ2-7; tentative D call: TRBD2 (6 bases). Trimming pared 6 bases from V and 7 bases from J, leaving 20 bases between. Germline V gives CDR1 SGHRS, CDR2 YFSETQ. The CDR3 totals 14 residues. The variable domain in full, completed from reference TRBV5-1 and TRBJ2-7, reads KAGVTQTPRYLIKTRGQQVTLSCSPISGHRSVSWYQQTPGQGLQFLFEYFSETQRNKGNFPGRFSGRQFSNSRSEMNVSTLELGDSALYLCASNDQSSVGEQYFGPGTRLTVT.

The sample holds a few counts of this clonotype. This chain connects TRBV4-1 to TRBJ2-1; 9 nucleotides agree with TRBD1. V trimming: 0 bases; J trimming: 6 bases; junction bases outside the gene matches: 15. The germline gives CDR1 MGHRA, CDR2 YSYEKL. The CDR3 sequence is 19 residues long. The CDR3 DNA is TGCGCCAGCAGCCAAGATCTTCGGGACAGGGTTCATTTCCCCAATGAGCAGTTCTTC. It codes for CASSQDLRDRVHFPNEQFF.

This chain uses TRBV20-1 with TRBJ2-1; 15 bases match TRBD2. The V gene's germline CDR1 is DFQATT and CDR2 SNEGSKA (reference sequence). Trimming removed 5 bases from V and 3 bases from J; junction bases left unmatched: 2. The CDR3 has 15 amino acids. CDR3 in DNA: TGCAGTGCTGGACTAGCGGGGGGGGTCTACAATGAGCAGTTCTTC. It codes for CSAGLAGGVYNEQFF.

CDR3 amino acids: CASSPRTGRRYGYTF. In nucleotides, the CDR3 is TGTGCCAGCAGTCCCCGGACAGGGCGGAGATATGGCTACACCTTC. The rearrangement links TRBV6-1 to TRBJ1-2, with TRBD1 matching over 8 bases. Germline-derived CDR1 and CDR2 are MNHNS and SASEGT. Trimming took 5 bases from V and 5 from J; bases not matched to a gene: 10. This CDR3 is 15 amino acids long.

This clonotype was seen a few times. This chain connects TRBV11-1 to TRBJ2-1, with D perhaps TRBD2 (6 bases). CDR1 is SGHAT, CDR2 FQDESV, per germline (reference sequence). Between the trimmed V and J ends, which lost 1 base and 0 bases, there was a span of 16 bases. The CDR3 length is 18 residues. The CDR3 sequence is CASSLGVQRVSSYNEQFF. In DNA form, the CDR3 reads TGTGCCAGCAGCTTAGGAGTCCAGCGGGTGTCCTCCTACAATGAGCAGTTCTTC.

This clonotype showed up just a few times. The chain employs TRBV15 and TRBJ2-7; D not certain. The CDR3 contains 14 residues. V lost 0 bases, J lost 0 bases, and 6 bases lay in between. Germline assignment: CDR1 LNHNV and CDR2 YYDKDF (reference sequence). This CDR3 reads CATSREHPSYEQYF. The DNA for the CDR3 is TGTGCCACCAGCAGAGAACACCCCTCCTACGAGCAGTACTTC.

This clonotype came up a few times. V and J are TRBV6-1 and TRBJ2-2; 7 positions agree with TRBD1. CDR1 is MNHNS, CDR2 SASEGT, per germline. After removal of 5 bases from V and 1 base from J, the junction contained 4 bases not matched to a gene. The CDR3 covers 15 residues. This chain's CDR3 is CASSPRDRNTGELFF. In DNA, the CDR3 is TGTGCCAGCAGTCCCCGGGACAGGAACACCGGGGAGCTGTTTTTT.

The rearrangement links TRBV28 to TRBJ2-4; 10 positions match TRBD1. This CDR3 comprises 16 residues. Per germline, CDR1 MDHEN and CDR2 SYDVKM. With 5 bases clipped from V and 9 bases from J, the junction kept 13 bases outside the gene matches. CDR3 coding DNA: TGTGCCAGCAGTCCCCAGGGGGGACAGGGGTTTAGCATTCAGTACTTC. It encodes CASSPQGGQGFSIQYF.

V usage is TRBV4-3 and J usage is TRBJ1-2, with 7 nucleotides matching TRBD1. Unmatched junction bases numbered 11, after V lost 0 bases and J lost 4 bases. CDR3 length: 17 amino acids. The germline CDR1 and CDR2 sequences are LGHNA and YSLEER. CDR3 in DNA: TGCGCCAGCAGCCAAGACCTACCGGGACAGTATATCTATGGCTACACCTTC. As protein: CASSQDLPGQYIYGYTF.

The gene calls are TRBV7-2 and TRBJ2-7; D possibly corresponds to TRBD2 (6 bases). CDR3 length: 12 amino acids. Between the trimmed V and J ends, which lost 6 bases and 4 bases, there was a span of 10 bases. CDR1 and CDR2 from the germline V gene are SGHTA and FQGNSA. In DNA form, the CDR3 reads TGTGCCAGCAGGAGGCTAGCGTACGAGCAGTACTTC. The encoded protein is CASRRLAYEQYF.

This clonotype was picked up a small number of times. V and J are TRBV3-1 and TRBJ2-7; 10 bases line up with TRBD2. V trimming: 1 base; J trimming: 2 bases; junction bases outside the gene matches: 2. CDR1 and CDR2 (germline): LGHDT, YNNKEL (reference sequence). This CDR3 is built from 15 residues. CDR3 loop: CASSQGTSGPYEQYF. CDR3 sequence (DNA): TGTGCCAGCAGCCAAGGGACTAGCGGTCCCTACGAGCAGTACTTC.

This clonotype was seen only a few times. This chain joins TRBV5-1 and TRBJ2-3, with a tentative D call TRBD1 (6 bases). The CDR3 is 14 residues long. Per the germline V gene, CDR1 is SGHRS and CDR2 is YFSETQ. V was cut by 0 bases and J by 3 bases, with 8 bases left in between. Written as DNA, the CDR3 is TGCGCCAGCAGCTTGGACAGGGAGACAGATACGCAGTATTTT. Protein sequence: CASSLDRETDTQYF.

This clonotype showed up just a few times. The gene calls are TRBV7-2 and TRBJ2-3; TRBD2 is a possible D gene (6 bases). This CDR3 has 16 amino acids. Germline V gene lookup returns CDR1 SGHTA and CDR2 FQGNSA. Trimming took off 2 bases at V and 2 bases at J, with 14 bases between the two ends. CDR3 residues: CASSLLLSGTTDTQYF. CDR3 nucleotide sequence: TGTGCCAGCAGCTTATTGCTTAGCGGAACCACAGATACGCAGTATTTT.

This sequence joins TRBV21-1 and TRBJ1-5; TRBD1 is taken as the D call from the table, unchecked against the DNA. TRBV21-1 corresponds to a pseudogene. The CDR3 extends over 17 amino acids. The CDR3 DNA follows: TGTGCCAGCAGCAAAGGATCTACGGACAGGGACAATCAGCCCCAGCATTTT. Translating gives CASSKGSTDRDNQPQHF.

This clonotype occurred many times. V gene TRBV18 combines with J gene TRBJ2-7; D call uncertain. CDR1 and CDR2 (germline): KGHSH, LQKENI. The CDR3 is made up of 14 amino acids. The ends were cut back, 3 bases at V and 0 bases at J, with 9 bases in the middle. CDR3: CASSPREFSYEQYF. In DNA form, the CDR3 reads TGTGCCAGCTCACCCCGCGAATTCTCCTACGAGCAGTACTTC.

The CDR3 sequence: CASSLVGSKRETQYF. CDR3 in DNA: TGTGCCAGCAGTTTAGTTGGGAGTAAGCGGGAGACCCAGTACTTC. The chain joins TRBV12-3 or TRBV12-4 to TRBJ2-5, with TRBD2 as a possible D gene (5 bases). V was pared by 1 base and J by 5 bases, with 14 bases between. The CDR3 is 15 residues long.

This clonotype has a count of ten or more. This chain connects TRBV6-2 or TRBV6-3 to TRBJ2-1, with 10 nucleotides matching TRBD1. The CDR3 consists of 17 residues. The V and J ends lost 2 bases and 8 bases, in that order; junction bases with no gene match: 12. The V gene's germline CDR1 is MNHEY and CDR2 SVGEGT. The CDR3 spells CASSYPPGTGAVDEQFF. CDR3 sequence (DNA): TGTGCCAGCAGTTACCCCCCCGGGACAGGGGCGGTAGATGAGCAGTTCTTC.